The 7 T cell receptor beta chains below all came from one sample that was sequenced in a study of blood T cell repertoires in COVID-19. Sequencing was performed with immunoSEQ multiplex PCR; in TCRdb, only in-frame clones are kept and a portion is missing. The top ten clones hold over 8.5% of a sample with a few hundred thousand clones, just under 90% of them seen once. Sequencing was carried out using PBMCs or T cells enriched from blood (not recorded which). These receptors were collected from a woman younger than 45 who had recovered from COVID-19.

The chain joins TRBV7-9 to TRBJ1-1; 7 nucleotides agree with TRBD1. Losses at the gene ends were 2 bases for V and 3 bases for J; bases not matched to a gene: 9. The CDR3 extends over 16 amino acids. The germline V gene encodes CDR1 SEHNR and CDR2 FQNEAQ (reference sequence). The CDR3 coding sequence is TGTGCCAGCAGCTTACGGCAGGGGGGAGTGGACACTGAAGCTTTCTTT. Its protein product is CASSLRQGGVDTEAFF.

J is TRBJ2-5 and V is TRBV20-1; no firm D call. The CDR3 has 10 residues. V was trimmed by 4 bases and J by 3 bases, leaving 3 bases between them. CDR1 is DFQATT and CDR2 is SNEGSKA in the germline V gene (reference sequence). The CDR3 sequence is CSANKETQYF. As DNA, the CDR3 is TGCAGTGCTAATAAAGAGACCCAGTACTTC.

The rearrangement links TRBV7-3 to TRBJ1-1; 7 bases align to TRBD1. V lost 5 bases and J lost 0; bases outside the gene matches: 9. The CDR3 spans 16 residues. Germline V gene sequence: CDR1 SGHTA, CDR2 FQGTGA. The CDR3 nucleotides read TGTGCCAGCAGCCCGGTACAGGGGACGATGAACACTGAAGCTTTCTTT. It specifies CASSPVQGTMNTEAFF.

The V gene is TRBV9, the J gene TRBJ2-1; 9 nucleotides line up with TRBD2. The V and J ends lost 0 bases and 5 bases, in that order; junction bases with no gene match: 6. The CDR3 consists of 16 residues. Germline V gives CDR1 SGDLS, CDR2 YYNGEE. CDR3 DNA sequence: TGTGCCAGCAGCGTAGGTGTAGCGGGAGTCGACAATGAGCAGTTCTTC. It codes for CASSVGVAGVDNEQFF.

V usage is TRBV9 and J usage is TRBJ1-2; D gene ambiguous. The length of the CDR3 is 13 residues. The V end lost 2 bases, the J end lost 1 base, and 6 bases lay between the germline ends. The germline V gene has CDR1 SGDLS and CDR2 YYNGEE. CDR3 sequence: CASSVEDNYGYTF. The CDR3 bases are TGTGCCAGCAGCGTGGAGGATAACTATGGCTACACCTTC.

The genes are TRBV7-9 and TRBJ2-1; D ambiguous. V gave up 6 bases and J gave up 10 bases, with 4 bases separating them. Per the germline V gene, CDR1 is SEHNR and CDR2 is FQNEAQ (reference sequence). The CDR3 runs to 9 residues. The CDR3 region is CASSEEQFF. The CDR3 nucleotides are TGTGCCAGCAGTGAGGAGCAGTTCTTC.

The V gene is TRBV27, the J gene TRBJ1-5; 10 bases align to TRBD1. Germline V gene data show CDR1 as MNHEY and CDR2 as SMNVEV (reference sequence). The CDR3 covers 17 residues. V gave up 6 bases and J gave up 4 bases; unmatched junction bases: 12. The CDR3 nucleotides are TGTGCCAGCAGCCCCCTGGGACAGGGGTCCTCGAATCAGCCCCAGCATTTT. Protein product: CASSPLGQGSSNQPQHF.